The subject of this entry is one TCR beta chain. The target antigen is unknown. The sample is drawn from a study of OX40 agonist ivuxolimab in advanced cancers. About the study: The mean age was roughly 60 years, ranging from about 23 to 79, with around four fifths of participants male.

Exclusion applied to patients with autoimmune disease history or systemic immunosuppression. Only in-frame clones appear in the TCRdb table, and some are missing; sequencing was by immunoSEQ multiplex PCR. The sample carries about 89,000 clones, more than 75% recorded once. Germline CDR1 is MDHEN and CDR2 is SYDVKM. The ends were cut back, 4 bases at V and 0 bases at J, with 10 bases in the middle. The CDR3 covers 15 residues. Whole-study findings and limits: Low normalized clonal expansion also occurred in some nonresponding patients.

The sample in question was CD4+ or CD8+ T cells sorted from blood, obtained in a trial of the OX40 agonist ivuxolimab. This chain uses TRBV28 with TRBJ1-5; D ambiguous. The receptor comes from an adult with an advanced solid tumor such as melanoma, head and neck, liver or kidney cancer. CDR3 bases: TGTGCCAGCAGTTCCCTCACTGTTAGCAATCAGCCCCAGCATTTT. Amino acid sequence: CASSSLTVSNQPQHF.